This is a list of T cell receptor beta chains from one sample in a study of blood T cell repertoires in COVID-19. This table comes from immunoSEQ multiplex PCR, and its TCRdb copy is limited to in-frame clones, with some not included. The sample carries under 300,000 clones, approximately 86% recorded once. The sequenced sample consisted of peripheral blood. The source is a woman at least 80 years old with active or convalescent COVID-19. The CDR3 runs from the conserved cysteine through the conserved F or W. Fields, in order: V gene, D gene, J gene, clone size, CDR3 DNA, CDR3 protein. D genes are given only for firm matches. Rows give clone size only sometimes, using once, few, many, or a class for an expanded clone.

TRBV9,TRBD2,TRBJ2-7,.,TGTGCCAGCAGCGTGGGACTAGCGGGGGGAACCCCCTTCGAGCAGTACTTC,CASSVGLAGGTPFEQYF
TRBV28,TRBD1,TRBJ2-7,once,TGTGCCAGCAACACACCGGGACAGGGGGCGTTAGAGCAGTACTTC,CASNTPGQGALEQYF
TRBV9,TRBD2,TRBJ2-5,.,TGTGCCAGCAGCGGGGGACTAGCGGAAGAGACCCAGTACTTC,CASSGGLAEETQYF
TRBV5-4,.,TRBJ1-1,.,TGTGCCAGCAGCTTTCGAGGAGGGGACACTGAAGCTTTCTTT,CASSFRGGDTEAFF
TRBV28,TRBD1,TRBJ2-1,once,TGTGCCAGCAGACAGGGGGCGAGGTCCTACAATGAGCAGTTCTTC,CASRQGARSYNEQFF
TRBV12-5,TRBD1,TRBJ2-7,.,TGTGCTAGTGGTTTGGTACAGGACAGGCTCCACGAGCAGTACTTC,CASGLVQDRLHEQYF
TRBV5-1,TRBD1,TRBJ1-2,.,TGCGCCAGCAGCGGCTCAAGCAGGGGGCCGCTGTATGGCTACACCTTC,CASSGSSRGPLYGYTF
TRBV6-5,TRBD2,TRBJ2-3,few,TGTGCCAGCAGGAAGGCTAGCGGGACAGATACGCAGTATTTT,CASRKASGTDTQYF
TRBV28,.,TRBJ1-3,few,TGTGCCAGCAGTTTTTCGGGGTACGACACCATATATTTT,CASSFSGYDTIYF
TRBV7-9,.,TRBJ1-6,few,TGTGCCAGCAGCCCACGGGGGGCAGGGAATTCACCCCTCCACTTT,CASSPRGAGNSPLHF
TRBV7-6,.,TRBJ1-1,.,TGTGCCAGCAGCTTAGTAGTGGGGAGCACTGAAGCTTTCTTT,CASSLVVGSTEAFF
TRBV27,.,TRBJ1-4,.,TGTGCCAGCAGTTTAAAACAGGGTAATGAAAAACTGTTTTTT,CASSLKQGNEKLFF
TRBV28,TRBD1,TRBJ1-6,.,TGTGCCAGCAGTCCTGGGACAGGGGATAATTCACCCCTCCACTTT,CASSPGTGDNSPLHF
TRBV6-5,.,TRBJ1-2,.,TGTGCCAGCAGAGTGACAGGCCTCTATGGCTACACCTTC,CASRVTGLYGYTF
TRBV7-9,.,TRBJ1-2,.,TGTGCCAGCAGCCGAGGACAGATGGGGGGCTACACCTTC,CASSRGQMGGYTF
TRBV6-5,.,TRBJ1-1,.,TGTGCCAGCAGTTACTCACTTACTTCGAACACTGAAGCTTTCTTT,CASSYSLTSNTEAFF
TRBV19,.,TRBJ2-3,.,TGTGCCAGTAGCGCGGCAGATACGCAGTATTTT,CASSAADTQYF
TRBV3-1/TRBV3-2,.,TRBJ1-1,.,TGTGCCAGCAGCCAGGGCATATACGGCACTGAAGCTTTCTTT,CASSQGIYGTEAFF
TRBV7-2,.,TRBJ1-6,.,TGTGCCAGCAGCTTAGGTTATAACAGCAATTCACCCCTCCACTTT,CASSLGYNSNSPLHF
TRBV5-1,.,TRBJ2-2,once,TGCGCCAGCAGCCGACAGAACACCGGGGAGCTGTTTTTT,CASSRQNTGELFF
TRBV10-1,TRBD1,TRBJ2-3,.,TGCGCCAGCAGTGGCGACTTGGGACAGGGGGCCCCAGATACGCAGTATTTT,CASSGDLGQGAPDTQYF
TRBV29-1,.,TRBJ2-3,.,TGCAGCGTTGAATATGGGACGGGGGCAGATACGCAGTATTTT,CSVEYGTGADTQYF
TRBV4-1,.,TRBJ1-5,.,TGCGCCAGCCTGCGTTTGAGGGCTGAGCCCCAGCATTTT,CASLRLRAEPQHF
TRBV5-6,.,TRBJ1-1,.,TGTGCCAGCAGCAAAGAGACAGGTCAGAACACTGAAGCTTTCTTT,CASSKETGQNTEAFF
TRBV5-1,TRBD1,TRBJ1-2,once,TGCGCCAGCAGCCTAGATACAGGGGGGAACGGTGGCTACACCTTC,CASSLDTGGNGGYTF
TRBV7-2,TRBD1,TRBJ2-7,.,TGTGCCAGCAGCCCCTCTTTCCGGACAGGGGGCTACGAGCAGTACTTC,CASSPSFRTGGYEQYF
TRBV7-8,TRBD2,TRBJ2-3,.,TGTGCCAGCAGCTTTAGCGGGCGCACAGATACGCAGTATTTT,CASSFSGRTDTQYF
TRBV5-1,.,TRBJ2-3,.,TGCGCCAGCAGCAGGGGTCGGGGCACAGATACGCAGTATTTT,CASSRGRGTDTQYF
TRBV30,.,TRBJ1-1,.,TGTGCCTGGAGTGTACTTCAGGGTGTGGGTGAAGCTTTCTTT,CAWSVLQGVGEAFF
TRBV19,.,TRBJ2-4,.,TGTGCCAGTATGGCAGACTTAGCCAAAAACATTCAGTACTTC,CASMADLAKNIQYF
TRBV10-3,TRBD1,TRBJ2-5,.,TGTGCCATCAGAAGGGACAGGGAATCGGTCGAGACCCAGTACTTC,CAIRRDRESVETQYF
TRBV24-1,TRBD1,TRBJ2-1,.,TGTGCCACCAGTGATTTGCGGGACAGGGGGAATGAGCAGTTCTTC,CATSDLRDRGNEQFF